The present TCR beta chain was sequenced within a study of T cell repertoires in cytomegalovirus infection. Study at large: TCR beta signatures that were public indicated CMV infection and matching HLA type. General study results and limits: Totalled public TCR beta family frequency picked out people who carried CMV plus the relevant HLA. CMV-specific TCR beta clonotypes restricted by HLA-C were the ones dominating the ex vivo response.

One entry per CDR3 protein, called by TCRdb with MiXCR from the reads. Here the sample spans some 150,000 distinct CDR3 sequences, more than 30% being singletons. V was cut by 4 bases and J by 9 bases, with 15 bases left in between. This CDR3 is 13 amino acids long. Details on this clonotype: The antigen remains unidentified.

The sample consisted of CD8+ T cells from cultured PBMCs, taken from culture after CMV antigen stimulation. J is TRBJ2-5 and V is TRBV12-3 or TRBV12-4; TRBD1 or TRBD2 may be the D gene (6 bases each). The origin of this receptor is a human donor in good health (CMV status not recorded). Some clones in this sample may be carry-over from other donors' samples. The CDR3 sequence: CASSWGAPSAQYF. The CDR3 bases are TGTGCCAGCAGTTGGGGGGCCCCTTCGGCCCAGTACTTC.